The 24 T cell receptor beta chains in this list originate from one sample, sequenced in a study of CD8+ T cells in alopecia areata. As the sequencing template, cDNA was produced by extracting RNA and reverse transcribing it. Repertoires were generated with immunoSEQ multiplex PCR, while TCRdb's copy carries only in-frame clones and drops some. The table shows roughly 150,000 clones, with roughly 60% occurring only once. Sequencing was performed on CD4+ T cells sorted from blood. Receptor source: a human donor in good health.

This clone was detected a few times. The chain employs TRBV6-6 and TRBJ1-1, with D maybe TRBD1 (6 bases). V was clipped by 7 bases and J by 3 bases, with 9 bases between them. The CDR3 totals 12 residues. CDR1 is MNHNY and CDR2 is SVGAGI in the germline V gene (reference sequence). This CDR3 reads CASIKGDTEAFF. Here the CDR3 DNA reads TGTGCCAGCATCAAGGGGGACACTGAAGCTTTCTTT.

The chain couples TRBV5-6 to TRBJ2-4; D gene unclear. Germline V lookup: CDR1 SGHDT, CDR2 YYEEEE. CDR3 size: 15 residues. The V end was cut by 2 bases, the J end by 0 bases, with 9 bases between. The CDR3 coding sequence is TGTGCCAGCAGCTTCAAAATATTAGCCAAAAACATTCAGTACTTC. Its translation is CASSFKILAKNIQYF.

The gene calls are TRBV2 and TRBJ2-5; 10 bases match TRBD1. The V gene end was trimmed by 7 bases and the J gene end by 9 bases; junction bases not matched to a gene: 11. The germline CDR1 and CDR2 sequences are SNHLY and FYNNEI. The length of the CDR3 is 14 residues. Here the CDR3 DNA reads TGTGCCAGCAACCCGCGGACAGGGGGTGGGGCCCAGTACTTC. Its translation is CASNPRTGGGAQYF.

This clone was seen only a few times. The genes are TRBV29-1 and TRBJ2-2; maybe TRBD1 (5 bases). Trimming cost V 4 bases and J 1 base, with 10 bases left between them. Germline loops: CDR1 SQVTM, CDR2 ANQGSEA. The CDR3 totals 14 residues. CDR3 coding DNA: TGCAGCGTTGGACAGAAAATGAACACCGGGGAGCTGTTTTTT. Amino acid sequence: CSVGQKMNTGELFF.

The chain has TRBV5-1 and TRBJ2-1; D remains ambiguous. With 0 bases removed from V and 6 bases from J, the gap between germline ends came to 13 bases. CDR1 and CDR2 from the germline V gene are SGHRS and YFSETQ. The CDR3 covers 15 residues. CDR3 in DNA: TGCGCCAGCAGCTTGGAACAGTTCAAGGGCAATGAGCAGTTCTTC. Encoded protein: CASSLEQFKGNEQFF. Variable domain in full (rest from reference TRBV5-1 and TRBJ2-1): KAGVTQTPRYLIKTRGQQVTLSCSPISGHRSVSWYQQTPGQGLQFLFEYFSETQRNKGNFPGRFSGRQFSNSRSEMNVSTLELGDSALYLCASSLEQFKGNEQFFGPGTRLTVL.

V usage is TRBV29-1 and J usage is TRBJ2-1; no clear D gene. Germline-derived CDR1 and CDR2 are SQVTM and ANQGSEA. The CDR3 runs to 12 residues. The V gene lost 1 base and the J gene lost 9 bases, with 10 bases spanning the gap. The CDR3 nucleotides are TGCAGCGTTGAAGGGGTGGGTGGTGAGCAGTTCTTC. It specifies CSVEGVGGEQFF.

The chain combines TRBV5-1 with TRBJ1-4; D uncertain. V lost 4 bases and J 8 bases, leaving 15 bases between the germline ends. CDR3 size: 14 residues. Germline CDR1 is SGHRS and CDR2 is YFSETQ. The CDR3 bases are TGCGCCAGCAGCCGTGACGGCACGGGGGAAAAACTGTTTTTT. It codes for CASSRDGTGEKLFF.

V and J are TRBV30 and TRBJ1-2; 7 bases are shared with TRBD1. Germline V gene lookup returns CDR1 GTSNPN and CDR2 SVGIG (reference sequence). The V gene end was trimmed by 3 bases and the J gene end by 5 bases; junction bases not matched to a gene: 6. CDR3 length: 13 amino acids. The CDR3 DNA follows: TGTGCCTGGAGCAAGGGGGCGGGATATGGCTACACCTTC. It is translated as CAWSKGAGYGYTF.

Here the CDR3 reads CSVAGGRARETQYF. In DNA, the CDR3 is TGCAGCGTTGCTGGCGGGAGGGCCCGGGAGACCCAGTACTTC. The chain combines TRBV29-1 with TRBJ2-5; TRBD2 matches at 9 bases. Trimming cost V 4 bases and J 5 bases; bases outside gene matches: 8. The CDR3 is 14 residues long. Germline CDR1 SQVTM, CDR2 ANQGSEA.

The chain uses TRBV15 and TRBJ2-5; weak D call: TRBD1 (5 bases). V lost 0 bases and J 1 base, leaving 9 bases between the germline ends. The CDR3 spans 15 residues. Germline CDR1 is LNHNV and CDR2 is YYDKDF (reference sequence). The CDR3 sequence is CATSRDWTPQETQYF. Written as DNA, the CDR3 is TGTGCCACCAGCAGAGATTGGACACCCCAAGAGACCCAGTACTTC.

The CDR3, as DNA: TGTGCCAGCAGTGACTCGAACTCTGGGGCCAACGTCCTGACTTTC. Protein: CASSDSNSGANVLTF. The gene calls are TRBV6-4 and TRBJ2-6; no definite D call. The CDR3 sequence is 15 residues long. Germline values: CDR1 MRHNA, CDR2 SNTAGT. The V end lost 0 bases, the J end lost 0 bases, and 3 bases lay between the germline ends.

This chain uses TRBV2 with TRBJ1-1; the D gene is possibly TRBD1 (5 bases). Germline CDR1 is SNHLY and CDR2 is FYNNEI. Trimming pared 7 bases from V and 2 bases from J, leaving 11 bases between. The CDR3 loop spans 13 amino acids. This CDR3 is CASTDRLNTEAFF. DNA for the CDR3: TGTGCCAGCACCGACAGATTAAACACTGAAGCTTTCTTT.

J is TRBJ2-7 and V is TRBV5-6, with D perhaps being TRBD1 or TRBD2 (5 bases each). Trimming took off 4 bases at V and 2 bases at J, with 16 bases between the two ends. The CDR3 is made up of 15 amino acids. Germline assignment: CDR1 SGHDT and CDR2 YYEEEE. CDR3 residues: CASSVGAGSPYEQYF. The CDR3 DNA sequence: TGTGCCAGCAGCGTCGGGGCAGGCAGCCCCTACGAGCAGTACTTC.

This clone has just a few counts. The gene calls are TRBV5-4 and TRBJ2-1; D gene unclear. V shed 4 bases and J shed 6 bases, with 8 bases lying between them. Germline V gene sequence: CDR1 SGHNT, CDR2 YYREEE (reference sequence). The CDR3 spans 12 residues. The CDR3 sequence is CASSALGNEQFF. The CDR3 nucleotides read TGTGCCAGCAGCGCCCTCGGCAATGAGCAGTTCTTC. The entire variable domain, with the rest obtained from reference TRBV5-4 and TRBJ2-1, is as follows: ETGVTQSPTHLIKTRGQQVTLRCSSQSGHNTVSWYQQALGQGPQFIFQYYREEENGRGNFPPRFSGLQFPNYSSELNVNALELDDSALYLCASSALGNEQFFGPGTRLTVL.

This chain connects TRBV28 to TRBJ2-3; D possibly corresponds to TRBD2 (5 bases). The CDR3 runs to 16 residues. V gave up 4 bases and J gave up 4 bases, with 18 bases separating them. In germline, CDR1 is MDHEN, CDR2 SYDVKM. The CDR3 spells CASSSRLRLFADTQYF. CDR3 DNA: TGTGCCAGCAGTTCCAGACTACGGCTTTTCGCAGATACGCAGTATTTT.

The chain is built from TRBV9 and TRBJ2-5; D gene unclear. Looked up from germline, CDR1 is SGDLS and CDR2 is YYNGEE. The CDR3 covers 14 residues. The V end lost 3 bases, the J end lost 2 bases, and 11 bases lay between the germline ends. In DNA, the CDR3 is TGTGCCAGCAGCGGGTTCGGAACTCAAGAGACCCAGTACTTC. This gives the protein CASSGFGTQETQYF.

The genes are TRBV25-1 and TRBJ2-4, with D possibly TRBD1 on 6 matching bases. The CDR3 covers 15 residues. CDR1 MGHDK and CDR2 SYGVNS come from the germline V gene. V was cut by 3 bases and J by 9 bases, with 18 bases left in between. The CDR3 reads CASSDHRVTKGIQYF. For the CDR3, the DNA is TGTGCCAGCAGTGATCACAGGGTTACGAAAGGCATTCAGTACTTC.

Concerning this clone: A much larger clone is a single base away; this may be a read error. This chain joins TRBV7-9 and TRBJ2-5; D gene ambiguous. Between the trimmed V and J ends, which lost 5 bases and 1 base, there was a span of 2 bases. The CDR3 extends over 11 amino acids. Germline CDR1 is SEHNR and CDR2 is FQNEAQ (reference sequence). In nucleotides, the CDR3 is TGTGCCAGCAGCCCCCAAGAGACCCAGTACTTC. Translating gives CASSPQETQYF.

This clone was seen a handful of times. The chain employs TRBV19 and TRBJ2-1; TRBD1 agrees at 9 bases. Germline CDR1 is LNHDA and CDR2 is SQIVND (reference sequence). V lost 5 bases, J lost 6 bases, and 8 bases stayed unmatched. The CDR3 totals 15 residues. The CDR3, as DNA: TGTGCCAGTAGTCCTGGCGGGACAGGGTTCAATGAGCAGTTCTTC. Translated: CASSPGGTGFNEQFF.

The DNA of the CDR3 is TGTGCCTGGATAGGGAAGGGTACGCCTAACACTGAAGCTTTCTTT. Translation gives CAWIGKGTPNTEAFF. The gene calls are TRBV30 and TRBJ1-1, with unresolved D. The germline CDR1 and CDR2 sequences are GTSNPN and SVGIG (reference sequence). V shed 4 bases and J shed 2 bases, with 17 bases lying between them. The CDR3 contains 15 residues. Full variable domain (outside the CDR3, taken from reference TRBV30 and TRBJ1-1): SQTIHQWPATLVQPVGSPLSLECTVEGTSNPNLYWYRQAAGRGLQLLFYSVGIGQISSEVPQNLSASRPQDRQFILSSKKLLLSDSGFYLCAWIGKGTPNTEAFFGQGTRLTVV.

The V gene is TRBV2, the J gene TRBJ2-3, with TRBD2 identical over 12 bases. CDR1 and CDR2 (germline): SNHLY, FYNNEI. The CDR3 extends over 16 amino acids. J gave up 6 bases and V 4 bases, and 8 bases lay outside the gene matches. The CDR3 sequence: CASSGLAGAPGDTQYF. Written as DNA, the CDR3 is TGTGCCAGCAGTGGACTAGCGGGAGCCCCGGGGGATACGCAGTATTTT. The full variable domain, with the rest looked up from reference TRBV2 and TRBJ2-3, is EPEVTQTPSHQVTQMGQEVILRCVPISNHLYFYWYRQILGQKVEFLVSFYNNEISEKSEIFDDQFSVERPDGSNFTLKIRSTKLEDSAMYFCASSGLAGAPGDTQYFGPGTRLTVL.

A few counts support this clone. This CDR3 reads CATKRGPPYEQYF. The CDR3 nucleotides read TGTGCCACGAAGCGGGGTCCCCCCTACGAGCAGTACTTC. V usage is TRBV6-1 and J usage is TRBJ2-7; 7 positions match TRBD2. The ends lost 10 bases at V and 2 bases at J; junction bases unmatched: 8. The CDR3 totals 13 residues. Germline V gene lookup returns CDR1 MNHNS and CDR2 SASEGT.

The rearrangement uses TRBV5-4 and TRBJ2-5; the D is unclear. V was trimmed by 2 bases and J by 2 bases, leaving 7 bases between them. The CDR3 totals 13 residues. Germline V CDR1 and CDR2: SGHNT, YYREEE (reference sequence). The CDR3 reads CASSFGSQETQYF. The CDR3 nucleotides read TGTGCCAGCAGCTTTGGATCGCAAGAGACCCAGTACTTC.

This chain uses TRBV6-6 with TRBJ2-1; TRBD2 aligns across 8 bases. There are 15 residues in the CDR3. Germline CDR1 and CDR2: MNHNY and SVGAGI (reference sequence). Here the CDR3 DNA reads TGTGCGTACCCTCAGCGGGAGAGGTCCTACAATGAGCAGTTCTTC. Translated: CAYPQRERSYNEQFF.